These T cell receptor beta chains were read from a single sample in a study of neurological immune-mediated disorders. TCRdb itself ran the 5' RACE reads through MiXCR, one entry per CDR3 protein. The sample holds approximately 50,000 distinct CDR3 sequences, 10% to 13% seen once. Sample: PBMCs. These receptors were obtained from a man aged 70-80 years with HTLV-1-associated myelopathy (HAM/TSP). CDR3s include the opening cysteine and the closing phenylalanine or tryptophan. D genes are given only for firm matches. Not every row has a clone size; where given, it reads once, few, many or a size class.

clone_size	v_call	d_call	j_call	cdr3_nt	cdr3_aa
many	TRBV5-1	.	TRBJ1-4	TGCGCCAGCAGCTTGGCCGGGCGGCAAAAACTGTTTTTT	CASSLAGRQKLFF
many	TRBV28	TRBD1	TRBJ2-6	TGTGCCAGCGGGACAGGTGGTGGGGCCAACGTCCTGACTTTC	CASGTGGGANVLTF
many	TRBV12-3/TRBV12-4	.	TRBJ2-1	TGTGCCAGCAGTTCAAATCGCGGAGCGGGCGTACAAAATGAGCAGTTCTTC	CASSSNRGAGVQNEQFF
many	TRBV6-5	TRBD1	TRBJ1-3	TGTGCCAGCAGGAGAACAGGGGGCGTTGGAAACACCATATATTTT	CASRRTGGVGNTIYF
many	TRBV27	TRBD1	TRBJ2-2	TGTGCCAGCAGCAGGGGGCGCGGCGGGGAGCTGTTTTTT	CASSRGRGGELFF
few	TRBV24-1	TRBD1	TRBJ2-3	TGTGCCACTGCCGGGACAGGGCTTTACAGCGCCACAGATACGCAGTATTTT	CATAGTGLYSATDTQYF
many	TRBV7-2	.	TRBJ2-1	TGTGCCAGCAGCCCTACTTCTGAGCAGTTCTTC	CASSPTSEQFF
many	TRBV28	TRBD1	TRBJ2-7	TGTGCCAGCAGTCCCTCCGGGACAGCGAGCTCCTACGAGCAGTACTTC	CASSPSGTASSYEQYF
many	TRBV5-5	.	TRBJ2-1	TGTGCCAGCAGCTCTTACTCCTACAATGAGCAGTTCTTC	CASSSYSYNEQFF
many	TRBV7-9	.	TRBJ2-7	TGTGCCAGCAGCCCCTCCTATATCCCCCTGGGTGAGCAGTACTTC	CASSPSYIPLGEQYF
many	TRBV20-1	TRBD2	TRBJ2-1	TGCAGTGCTAAAAGTCTAGCGGGAGATGTCTTC	CSAKSLAGDVF
.	TRBV7-2	.	TRBJ1-2	TGTGCCAGCACTGAACGCCCGGGGGGAGCTTGTGGCTACACCTTC	CASTERPGGACGYTF
many	TRBV5-5	.	TRBJ2-3	TGTGCCAGCACCTCGGACACCCGGCGGACAGATACGCAGTATTTT	CASTSDTRRTDTQYF
.	TRBV20-1	.	TRBJ2-1	TGCAGTGCTAGCGGACGTAACTCCTACAATGAGCAGTTCTTC	CSASGRNSYNEQFF
many	TRBV28	.	TRBJ2-3	TGTGCCAGCAGTTCGCATAGCGTCAGAAGCACAGATACGCAGTATTTT	CASSSHSVRSTDTQYF
many	TRBV7-2	TRBD2	TRBJ2-5	TGTGCCAGCAGCTCAGCGGGAGAACGGGAGACCCAGTACTTC	CASSSAGERETQYF
many	TRBV20-1	.	TRBJ2-7	TGCAGTGCTAGGGGGGCACACAGGGACGAGCAGTACTTC	CSARGAHRDEQYF
many	TRBV7-9	.	TRBJ1-1	TGTGCCAGCGGCAGGGTTGGCACTGAAGCTTTCTTT	CASGRVGTEAFF
many	TRBV20-1	.	TRBJ1-2	TGCAGTGCTAGAGTCTCGCGAGGCAGGGGTAACGGCTACACCTTC	CSARVSRGRGNGYTF
many	TRBV28	TRBD2	TRBJ2-1	TGTGCCAGCAGTTCTAGCGGTGAAGGTACAAGTGAGCAGTTCTTC	CASSSSGEGTSEQFF
many	TRBV28	TRBD2	TRBJ2-1	TGTGCCAGCGCTAGCGGGAGAGGCGGTGAGCAGTTCTTC	CASASGRGGEQFF
many	TRBV6-5	.	TRBJ2-5	TGTGCCAGCAGTTCCAGTGGGGGGCGGGAGACCCAGTACTTC	CASSSSGGRETQYF
many	TRBV7-2	TRBD2	TRBJ2-1	TGTGCCAGCAGCTTAGTGGGAGTCTGGGATAGCGGGGACTACAATGAGCAGTTCTTC	CASSLVGVWDSGDYNEQFF
many	TRBV3-1	.	TRBJ2-7	TGTGCCAGCAGCCTAATGGACGAGCAGTACTTC	CASSLMDEQYF
many	TRBV6-1	.	TRBJ1-1	TGTGCCAGCAGTGATACTTACGAAGGCCCCCCGGCTTTCTTT	CASSDTYEGPPAFF
many	TRBV20-1	.	TRBJ1-5	TGCAGTGCTAGGGGGGGGGAATCCCACGGACAGCCCCAGCATTTT	CSARGGESHGQPQHF
many	TRBV14	TRBD1	TRBJ2-5	TGTGCCAGCAGTCACACATGGGACAGGGGAGAGACCCAGTACTTC	CASSHTWDRGETQYF
many	TRBV4-3	.	TRBJ2-1	TGCGCCAGCAGCCAAGATGGGAATAGATACAATGAGCAGTTCTTC	CASSQDGNRYNEQFF
many	TRBV20-1	TRBD1	TRBJ2-7	TGCAGTGCTAGGGTGCGACAGGGAATTGGCGAGCAGTACTTC	CSARVRQGIGEQYF
many	TRBV28	.	TRBJ2-6	TGTGCCAGCAGGAGCTCTGGGGCCAACGTCCTGACTTTC	CASRSSGANVLTF
many	TRBV20-1	TRBD1	TRBJ2-7	TGCAGTGCCAATCCGGGACAGTTAGCCTACGAGCAGTACTTC	CSANPGQLAYEQYF
many	TRBV6-2/TRBV6-3	TRBD2	TRBJ2-1	TGTGCCAGCAGTCCCGCCGGGGGAGCGGGAGGGCTGGATGAGCAGTTCTTC	CASSPAGGAGGLDEQFF
many	TRBV18	.	TRBJ2-5	TGTGCCAGCTCACCGTCACAAGAGACCCAGTACTTC	CASSPSQETQYF
.	TRBV27	TRBD2	TRBJ2-7	TGTGCCAGCAGAAATGAACTAGCGGGATACGAGCAGTACTTC	CASRNELAGYEQYF
many	TRBV5-1	.	TRBJ2-7	TGCGCCAGCAGCTTTACTCCTTGGTTCGAGCAGTACTTC	CASSFTPWFEQYF
many	TRBV12-3/TRBV12-4	.	TRBJ1-2	TGTGCCAGCAGAAACTCAGGGGCGAACTATGGCTACACCTTC	CASRNSGANYGYTF
many	TRBV4-1	.	TRBJ1-5	TGCGCCAGCAGCCTAGGACGGCATAGCAATCAGCCCCAGCATTTT	CASSLGRHSNQPQHF
many	TRBV11-3	TRBD2	TRBJ2-1	TGTGCCAGCAGCTTCCGGGAGGGCAATGAGCAGTTCTTC	CASSFREGNEQFF
few	TRBV7-2	.	TRBJ2-7	TGTGCCAGCAGCTTCCGGGGGACCTACGAGCAGTACTTC	CASSFRGTYEQYF
.	TRBV24-1	.	TRBJ1-5	TGTGCCACCAGTGATAAGGGGGGCAGGCAGCCCCAGCATTTT	CATSDKGGRQPQHF